This T cell receptor beta chain comes out of a study of T cell responses to AZD1222 COVID-19 vaccine. Study at large: The study pooled second doses at about 4 or about 12 weeks.

V lost 6 bases and J lost 6; bases outside the gene matches: 10. CDR3 size: 15 residues. Germline V gives CDR1 SGHTA, CDR2 FQGNSA. Assay: immunoSEQ multiplex PCR; the TCRdb copy retains only in-frame clones and omits some. This sample has fewer than 130,000 clones, with more than 85% found just once. The chain uses TRBV7-2 and TRBJ1-5; TRBD1 aligns across 8 bases. Sequenced material: peripheral blood, taken on day 0 of AZD1222 vaccination. The TCR originated in an adult in good health. The CDR3 sequence is CASSKGQGWVQPQHF. The CDR3 coding sequence is TGTGCCAGCAGTAAAGGACAGGGTTGGGTTCAGCCCCAGCATTTT.